The 23 T cell receptor beta chains given below trace back to one sample, sequenced in a study of T-cell memory formation after mild COVID-19. TCRdb reprocessed the 5' RACE reads via MiXCR and lists one record per CDR3 protein. The profile shows approximately 250,000 distinct CDR3 sequences, approximately 16% of them singletons. Sample: PBMCs or a T cell subset sorted from them (not recorded which). The source is a man between 18 and 29 years old who had mild COVID-19 (a few samples of this study predate the infection). Cell type and time point are not known.

This rearrangement joins TRBV10-1 to TRBJ2-1; TRBD1 aligns across 9 bases. After removal of 3 bases from V and 7 bases from J, the junction contained 4 bases not matched to a gene. CDR3 length: 14 amino acids. The germline V gene encodes CDR1 WNHNN and CDR2 SYGVQD (reference sequence). CDR3: CASSDPDRGNEQFF. Written as DNA, the CDR3 is TGCGCCAGCAGTGACCCGGACAGGGGAAATGAGCAGTTCTTC.

The rearrangement links TRBV4-2 to TRBJ2-3, with 9 bases fitting TRBD2. Germline CDR1 is LGHNA and CDR2 is YNFKEQ. This CDR3 contains 17 residues. Losses at the gene ends were 1 base for V and 3 bases for J; bases not matched to a gene: 8. The CDR3 coding sequence is TGTGCCAGCAGCCAAGGCCCCCTAGCGGGGAGGACAGATACGCAGTATTTT. Protein: CASSQGPLAGRTDTQYF.

This clonotype was seen a handful of times. The chain employs TRBV3-1 and TRBJ2-1; 8 positions agree with TRBD2. Germline loops: CDR1 LGHDT, CDR2 YNNKEL (reference sequence). This CDR3 region has 14 residues. V lost 3 bases and J lost 6; bases outside the gene matches: 4. In nucleotides, the CDR3 is TGTGCCAGCAGCCACTTCGCGGGGGGCAATGAGCAGTTCTTC. Translation: CASSHFAGGNEQFF.

V and J are TRBV6-5 and TRBJ2-2; 7 bases are a match to TRBD2. This CDR3 has 17 residues. Germline trimming cut 8 bases from V and 0 bases from J; bases unmatched to any gene: 12. Germline V CDR1 and CDR2: MNHEY, SVGAGI. DNA of the CDR3: TGTGCCAGCGCGATCCGGGGGGACTCAGCGAACACCGGGGAGCTGTTTTTT. Translation: CASAIRGDSANTGELFF.

The chain's CDR3 is CASTFDRTVRSYEQYF. CDR3 nucleotides: TGTGCCAGCACCTTCGACAGGACGGTTCGGTCCTACGAGCAGTACTTC. V gene TRBV6-2 or TRBV6-3 combines with J gene TRBJ2-7; the D gene is possibly TRBD1 (6 bases). Between the trimmed V and J ends, which lost 7 bases and 1 base, there was a span of 20 bases. Germline V CDR1 and CDR2: MNHEY, SVGEGT. The length of the CDR3 is 16 residues.

Ten or more counts support this clonotype. The gene calls are TRBV20-1 and TRBJ2-1, with D perhaps TRBD1 (5 bases). Trimming took 0 bases from V and 9 from J, leaving 12 bases between them. Germline lookup yields CDR1 DFQATT and CDR2 SNEGSKA (reference sequence). This CDR3 contains 13 residues. CDR3 bases: TGCAGTGCTAGAGACCCCCCCCAGGGTGAGCAGTTCTTC. Amino acid sequence: CSARDPPQGEQFF.

The genes are TRBV12-3 or TRBV12-4 and TRBJ2-3, with D uncertain. The CDR3 consists of 13 residues. Trimming removed 6 bases at V and 6 bases at J, with 13 bases between. CDR3: CASRGSSADTQYF. For the CDR3, the DNA is TGTGCCAGCAGGGGGTCTAGTGCCGATACGCAGTATTTT.

The rearrangement joins TRBV6-5 to TRBJ2-1, with 9 bases lining up with TRBD2. The CDR3 has 18 residues. Germline values: CDR1 MNHEY, CDR2 SVGAGI. Unmatched junction bases numbered 12, after V lost 0 bases and J lost 6 bases. CDR3 protein: CASSYSSGHSGGFNEQFF. CDR3 DNA: TGTGCCAGCAGTTACTCCTCCGGCCATAGCGGGGGATTCAATGAGCAGTTCTTC.

This clonotype was found many times. Here the CDR3 reads CSAGQARTDTQYF. The CDR3 region has the DNA TGCAGTGCTGGACAGGCCCGGACAGATACGCAGTATTTT. The V gene is TRBV20-1, the J gene TRBJ2-3, with TRBD1 matching 7 bases. There are 13 residues in the CDR3. Germline V gene sequence: CDR1 DFQATT, CDR2 SNEGSKA (reference sequence). V dropped 5 bases and J dropped 3; count of bases not matched to a gene: 5.

This sequence joins TRBV20-1 and TRBJ2-5; 7 bases agree with TRBD1. Germline V gives CDR1 DFQATT, CDR2 SNEGSKA (reference sequence). The V gene end was trimmed by 5 bases and the J gene end by 5 bases; junction bases not matched to a gene: 8. This CDR3 spans 13 amino acids. The CDR3 DNA sequence: TGCAGTGCTGTGAACAGGGGCGGCGAGACCCAGTACTTC. Protein sequence: CSAVNRGGETQYF.

The genes are TRBV6-5 and TRBJ2-1; 7 positions agree with TRBD1. This CDR3 region has 15 residues. Per the germline V gene, CDR1 is MNHEY and CDR2 is SVGAGI. Trimming cost V 2 bases and J 0 bases; bases outside gene matches: 1. The CDR3 nucleotides read TGTGCCAGCAGTTACCAGGGGGACTCCTACAATGAGCAGTTCTTC. It codes for CASSYQGDSYNEQFF.

This clonotype was recorded a few times. The chain links TRBV5-1 to TRBJ2-3, with unresolved D. Germline CDR1 reads SGHRS; CDR2 reads YFSETQ. Trimming took 1 base from V and 1 from J, leaving 7 bases between them. The CDR3 has 14 amino acids. The CDR3 region is CASSLSPGTDTQYF. In nucleotides, the CDR3 is TGCGCCAGCAGCTTGTCACCAGGCACAGATACGCAGTATTTT.

The V gene is TRBV6-5, the J gene TRBJ1-1; D is ambiguous. CDR1 MNHEY and CDR2 SVGAGI come from the germline V gene. The V gene lost 2 bases and the J gene lost 1 base, with 11 bases spanning the gap. The CDR3 is 15 residues long. CDR3 coding DNA: TGTGCCAGCAGTTACATTGGAGCGAGGAACACTGAAGCTTTCTTT. Amino acid sequence: CASSYIGARNTEAFF.

The genes are TRBV7-9 and TRBJ2-3; 7 nucleotides line up with TRBD2. Germline V gene sequence: CDR1 SEHNR, CDR2 FQNEAQ (reference sequence). After removal of 1 base from V and 1 base from J, the junction contained 8 bases not matched to a gene. The CDR3 has 17 amino acids. CDR3 in amino acids: CASSLGSAGSRTDTQYF. The DNA for the CDR3 is TGTGCCAGCAGCTTAGGGTCAGCGGGGAGTCGCACAGATACGCAGTATTTT.

This clonotype was seen more than once but under ten times. The rearrangement joins TRBV12-3 or TRBV12-4 to TRBJ2-7; D might be TRBD1 or TRBD2, each matching 5 bases. Trimming removed 5 bases at V and 7 bases at J, with 15 bases between. The length of the CDR3 is 13 residues. The CDR3 is CASSEGNRLEQYV. CDR3 bases: TGTGCCAGCAGTGAGGGGAACCGCTTAGAGCAGTACGTC.

The chain recombines TRBV30 with TRBJ2-7; D unresolved. From germline, CDR1 is GTSNPN and CDR2 SVGIG (reference sequence). V dropped 3 bases and J dropped 2 bases, with 11 bases sitting between them. The CDR3 contains 13 residues. The DNA for the CDR3 is TGTGCCTGGAGACGACTGAACACCTACGAGCAGTACTTC. It encodes CAWRRLNTYEQYF.

This rearrangement joins TRBV21-1 to TRBJ2-1; the table's D call TRBD2 went unverified against the DNA. TRBV21-1 is designated a pseudogene. The CDR3 sequence is 14 residues long. CDR3 DNA sequence: TGTGCCGGTCGGACTAGCGGGGAAGACAATGAGCAGTTCTTC. It is translated as CAGRTSGEDNEQFF.

This clonotype was counted a few times. The genes are TRBV4-3 and TRBJ2-5, with 8 positions matching TRBD2. The CDR3 loop spans 16 amino acids. Germline CDR1 is LGHNA and CDR2 is YSLEER. Trimming removed 0 bases from V and 0 bases from J; junction bases left unmatched: 3. CDR3 region: CASSQEISGNQETQYF. The CDR3 DNA sequence: TGCGCCAGCAGCCAAGAGATTAGCGGGAACCAAGAGACCCAGTACTTC.

In its sample, this clonotype was seen a few times. V and J are TRBV29-1 and TRBJ1-1; D gene ambiguous. Deletions cut 4 bases from V and 1 base from J, with 7 bases between. Germline V gene lookup returns CDR1 SQVTM and CDR2 ANQGSEA. The CDR3 totals 12 residues. The CDR3, as DNA: TGCAGCGTTGCATCCAGGAACACTGAAGCTTTCTTT. Protein product: CSVASRNTEAFF.

J is TRBJ2-3 and V is TRBV28; TRBD2 aligns across 11 bases. CDR3 length: 14 amino acids. From germline, CDR1 is MDHEN and CDR2 SYDVKM. Unmatched junction bases numbered 3, after V lost 6 bases and J lost 4 bases. The CDR3 reads CASSPLAGADTQYF. As DNA, the CDR3 is TGTGCCAGCAGCCCACTAGCGGGGGCAGATACGCAGTATTTT.

The chain uses TRBV7-9 and TRBJ2-3, with D possibly TRBD2 on 5 matching bases. The CDR3 sequence is 14 residues long. The V end was cut by 1 base, the J end by 4 bases, with 9 bases between. Germline CDR1 reads SEHNR; CDR2 reads FQNEAQ (reference sequence). As DNA, the CDR3 is TGTGCCAGCAGCTTAGAGGCCGGGGCAGATACGCAGTATTTT. This gives the protein CASSLEAGADTQYF.

This clonotype came up a few times. The chain has TRBV7-9 and TRBJ1-5; D gene unclear. Trimming removed 4 bases from V and 3 bases from J, with 13 bases in between. This CDR3 comprises 15 residues. The V gene's germline CDR1 is SEHNR and CDR2 FQNEAQ (reference sequence). CDR3 nucleotide sequence: TGTGCCAGCAGCTCAGGAGTTGGGTTCAATCAGCCCCAGCATTTT. It encodes CASSSGVGFNQPQHF.

This clonotype turned up a few times. The chain recombines TRBV15 with TRBJ2-3; possibly TRBD2 for D (6 bases). V was shortened by 5 bases and J by 5 bases, with 20 bases between the two germline ends. The germline CDR1 and CDR2 sequences are LNHNV and YYDKDF (reference sequence). The CDR3 has 16 amino acids. The CDR3 DNA reads TGTGCCACCAGCGACGGGGACCACGGGCGGGGAGATACGCAGTATTTT. Its protein product is CATSDGDHGRGDTQYF.